This TCR beta chain was captured by sequencing in a study of T cell responses to AZD1222 COVID-19 vaccine. Study-wide findings and caveats: Vaccine-associated CD4 TCRs ranged over spike, dominating at 160-218 and 743-854.

Some clones are missing from TCRdb's copy, which holds only in-frame ones; the method was immunoSEQ multiplex PCR. Found here are around 130,000 clones, 88% of them singletons; the top ten hold about 3%. Germline V CDR1 and CDR2: MNHEY, SMNVEV (reference sequence). V gave up 0 bases and J gave up 4 bases, with 10 bases separating them. The CDR3 spans 15 residues. Comment on this clone: No antigen is known for it.

The sequencing here drew on peripheral blood, taken 28 days after the second AZD1222 dose. The J gene is TRBJ2-4, the V gene TRBV27; D gene unclear. This TCR derives from an adult who received the AZD1222 COVID-19 vaccine. CDR3 protein: CASSLSSSGKNIQYF. The DNA for the CDR3 is TGTGCCAGCAGTTTATCCTCCTCCGGGAAAAACATTCAGTACTTC.